The present entry profiles one TCR beta chain with its context. What it recognizes is unknown. Reverse transcription used roughly 0.45 to 1 ug RNA and random hexamers. TCRdb itself ran the immunoSEQ multiplex PCR reads through MiXCR, one entry per CDR3 protein. Of about 200,000 distinct CDR3 sequences listed, approximately 95% are singletons. Purification of the CD8+ and CD4+ T cells relied on negative isolation, and TEMRA cells underwent FACS enrichment. Germline CDR1 reads MDHEN; CDR2 reads SYDVKM. V gave up 8 bases and J gave up 4 bases; unmatched junction bases: 4. This CDR3 is built from 14 residues. The record originates from a study of CD8 T cells in Susac syndrome. Broader study findings: The study's TCR sequencing and HLA analysis covered a relatively small number of individuals, and the study acknowledged this.

Sequencing input: CD4+ T cells from PBMCs. The chain has TRBV28 and TRBJ2-3; 12 positions match TRBD2. The receptor comes from a human donor in good health. The chain's CDR3 is CASLLAGGPDTQYF. CDR3 sequence (DNA): TGTGCCAGCTTACTAGCGGGAGGACCAGATACGCAGTATTTT.